A selection of T cell receptor beta chains follows, all from one sample in a study of response to subunit inactivated influenza vaccine. TCRdb reanalysed the RT-PCR reads using MiXCR and keeps one entry per CDR3 protein. The sample records 600,000 to 700,000 distinct CDR3 sequences, approximately 15% being singletons. Here the sequenced sample was PBMCs from blood, taken 14 to 15 days before vaccination. The origin of the receptors is a man aged 45-65 years who received an inactivated influenza vaccine. Both conserved end residues are part of each CDR3. The order of the fields is clone size, J gene, D gene, V gene, CDR3 DNA, CDR3 protein. D genes are given only for firm matches. Size tells how often a clone was seen (once, few, many) or the class of an expanded clone, and some rows leave it out.

abundance: many; j_gene: TRBJ1-5; d_gene: .; v_gene: TRBV19; CDR3nt: TGTGCCAGTAGTGGGGTCACGGGGCGTAATCAGCCCCAGCATTTT; CDR3aa: CASSGVTGRNQPQHF
abundance: .; j_gene: TRBJ1-6; d_gene: .; v_gene: TRBV10-3; CDR3nt: TGTGCCATCAGTGAGAATCAAAGGATCACACCCCTCCACTTT; CDR3aa: CAISENQRITPLHF
abundance: few; j_gene: TRBJ2-4; d_gene: .; v_gene: TRBV27; CDR3nt: TGTGCCAGCAGTTTAGTGCCCAAAAACATTCAGTACTTC; CDR3aa: CASSLVPKNIQYF
abundance: few; j_gene: TRBJ2-5; d_gene: .; v_gene: TRBV7-2; CDR3nt: TGTGCCAGCAGCCCAGGGACACCAGAGACCCAGTACTTC; CDR3aa: CASSPGTPETQYF
abundance: few; j_gene: TRBJ2-3; d_gene: TRBD2; v_gene: TRBV7-2; CDR3nt: TGTGCCAGCAGCTTAGCCAGCGGGAGGGTGGGGTCCACAGATACGCAGTATTTT; CDR3aa: CASSLASGRVGSTDTQYF
abundance: .; j_gene: TRBJ1-5; d_gene: TRBD1; v_gene: TRBV18; CDR3nt: TGTGCCAGCTCACCGACAGGGATAGGTCAGCCCCAGCATTTT; CDR3aa: CASSPTGIGQPQHF
abundance: few; j_gene: TRBJ2-1; d_gene: .; v_gene: TRBV27; CDR3nt: TGTGCCAGCAGTTTATGGTTTGGGGGAGCAGGGGATGAGCAGTTCTTC; CDR3aa: CASSLWFGGAGDEQFF
abundance: .; j_gene: TRBJ2-3; d_gene: TRBD2; v_gene: TRBV9; CDR3nt: TGTGCCAGCAGCGTAGGGGAGCGGGGGGGCACAGATACGCAGTATTTT; CDR3aa: CASSVGERGGTDTQYF
abundance: .; j_gene: TRBJ2-7; d_gene: .; v_gene: TRBV20-1; CDR3nt: TGCAGTGCGGGTCTCGACTACGAGCAGTACTTC; CDR3aa: CSAGLDYEQYF
abundance: .; j_gene: TRBJ2-3; d_gene: TRBD2; v_gene: TRBV20-1; CDR3nt: TGCAGTGCTAGAGGACTAGCGGGGTCTAGCACAGATACGCAGTATTTT; CDR3aa: CSARGLAGSSTDTQYF
abundance: .; j_gene: TRBJ2-1; d_gene: .; v_gene: TRBV15; CDR3nt: TGTGCCACCAGCAGTCGTAGGAGGAACAATGAGCAGTTCTTC; CDR3aa: CATSSRRRNNEQFF
abundance: few; j_gene: TRBJ1-3; d_gene: .; v_gene: TRBV14; CDR3nt: TGTGCCAGCAGCCAACTAGGGTCTGGAAACACCATATATTTT; CDR3aa: CASSQLGSGNTIYF
abundance: few; j_gene: TRBJ2-5; d_gene: .; v_gene: TRBV19; CDR3nt: TGTGCCACAGGGTTGGGGGAGACCCAGTACTTC; CDR3aa: CATGLGETQYF
abundance: few; j_gene: TRBJ1-6; d_gene: .; v_gene: TRBV7-3; CDR3nt: TGTGCCAGCAGCTTAACAGGGATGGGTAATTCACCCCTCCACTTT; CDR3aa: CASSLTGMGNSPLHF
abundance: .; j_gene: TRBJ2-3; d_gene: TRBD1; v_gene: TRBV2; CDR3nt: TGTGCCAGCAGTGGTTTGGGACAGGGGGTCCCAAAAAGCACAGATACGCAGTATTTT; CDR3aa: CASSGLGQGVPKSTDTQYF
abundance: .; j_gene: TRBJ2-1; d_gene: TRBD1; v_gene: TRBV5-5; CDR3nt: TGTGCCAGCAGCTTGGTGACAGGGCCCTTAAATGAGCAGTTCTTC; CDR3aa: CASSLVTGPLNEQFF
abundance: few; j_gene: TRBJ1-1; d_gene: .; v_gene: TRBV29-1; CDR3nt: TGCAGCGTTGATTCGGGGACTAACGCTGAAGCTTTCTTT; CDR3aa: CSVDSGTNAEAFF
abundance: many; j_gene: TRBJ2-7; d_gene: TRBD1; v_gene: TRBV12-3/TRBV12-4; CDR3nt: TGTGCCAGCAGTCCACAGGGGTACGAGCAGTACTTC; CDR3aa: CASSPQGYEQYF
abundance: .; j_gene: TRBJ2-5; d_gene: .; v_gene: TRBV20-1; CDR3nt: TGCAGTGCTAGAGCCCGGGGCTGGCAAGAGACCCAGTACTTC; CDR3aa: CSARARGWQETQYF
abundance: few; j_gene: TRBJ2-4; d_gene: .; v_gene: TRBV7-2; CDR3nt: TGTGCCAGCAGCTTAGGCAGAGGGGTGGGAAACATTCAGTACTTC; CDR3aa: CASSLGRGVGNIQYF
abundance: .; j_gene: TRBJ2-3; d_gene: .; v_gene: TRBV4-2; CDR3nt: TGTGCCAGCAGCCAAGCGTCATACGGGGTTAGCACAGATACGCAGTATTTT; CDR3aa: CASSQASYGVSTDTQYF
abundance: .; j_gene: TRBJ2-5; d_gene: .; v_gene: TRBV7-9; CDR3nt: TGTGCCAGCAGCGGGGGCTACCAAGAGACCCAGTACTTC; CDR3aa: CASSGGYQETQYF
abundance: .; j_gene: TRBJ1-6; d_gene: .; v_gene: TRBV6-1; CDR3nt: TGTGCCAGCAATACCGATGCGGGGGTCCATAATTCACCCCTCCACTTT; CDR3aa: CASNTDAGVHNSPLHF
abundance: few; j_gene: TRBJ2-7; d_gene: .; v_gene: TRBV5-1; CDR3nt: TGCGCCAGCAGCTTGGCTGTGGACTACGAGCAGTACTTC; CDR3aa: CASSLAVDYEQYF
abundance: .; j_gene: TRBJ2-1; d_gene: .; v_gene: TRBV6-2/TRBV6-3; CDR3nt: TGTGCCAGCAGTTACGGGGGCCAAAAAAATGAGCAGTTCTTC; CDR3aa: CASSYGGQKNEQFF
abundance: .; j_gene: TRBJ1-5; d_gene: TRBD1; v_gene: TRBV6-2/TRBV6-3; CDR3nt: TGTGCCAGCAGTGGGGGGACAGGGGGCCCTCGGAAGCAGCCCCAGCATTTT; CDR3aa: CASSGGTGGPRKQPQHF
abundance: few; j_gene: TRBJ2-7; d_gene: .; v_gene: TRBV10-3; CDR3nt: TGTGCCACGGAGGGCCTAACAGGGAACGAGCAGTACTTC; CDR3aa: CATEGLTGNEQYF
abundance: .; j_gene: TRBJ1-1; d_gene: .; v_gene: TRBV5-5; CDR3nt: TGTGCCAGCAGCTTGGGCGGGTGGGAAGCTTTCTTT; CDR3aa: CASSLGGWEAFF
abundance: .; j_gene: TRBJ2-5; d_gene: .; v_gene: TRBV7-8; CDR3nt: TGTGCCAGCAGCTTTCCTAACCAAGAGACCCAGTACTTC; CDR3aa: CASSFPNQETQYF
abundance: many; j_gene: TRBJ1-6; d_gene: .; v_gene: TRBV4-2; CDR3nt: TGTGCCAGCGGGTCCTATAATTCACCCCTCCACTTT; CDR3aa: CASGSYNSPLHF
abundance: few; j_gene: TRBJ2-5; d_gene: TRBD2; v_gene: TRBV12-3/TRBV12-4; CDR3nt: TGTGCCAGCAGCTTGAGGACTAGCGGCCAAGAGACCCAGTACTTC; CDR3aa: CASSLRTSGQETQYF
abundance: few; j_gene: TRBJ2-7; d_gene: .; v_gene: TRBV7-6; CDR3nt: TGTGCCAGCAGCTTAGGTACAGCCACAACGCCCTACGAGCAGTACTTC; CDR3aa: CASSLGTATTPYEQYF
abundance: few; j_gene: TRBJ2-7; d_gene: .; v_gene: TRBV4-1; CDR3nt: TGCGCCAGCAGCCAACCCCGGGCGTCCTACGAGCAGTACTTC; CDR3aa: CASSQPRASYEQYF
abundance: .; j_gene: TRBJ2-5; d_gene: .; v_gene: TRBV5-1; CDR3nt: TGCGCCAGCTCTAAGACCCCGTCGGGGGCGCAGGAGACCCAGTACTTC; CDR3aa: CASSKTPSGAQETQYF
abundance: few; j_gene: TRBJ1-1; d_gene: .; v_gene: TRBV25-1; CDR3nt: TGTGCCAGCAGTGAAACCCTCCAGGGCCCGAACACTGAAGCTTTCTTT; CDR3aa: CASSETLQGPNTEAFF
abundance: .; j_gene: TRBJ2-7; d_gene: TRBD1; v_gene: TRBV12-3/TRBV12-4; CDR3nt: TGTGCCAGCAGTAAGGGGGCAGCCTTTAGCGAGCAGTACTTC; CDR3aa: CASSKGAAFSEQYF
abundance: few; j_gene: TRBJ2-2; d_gene: .; v_gene: TRBV5-1; CDR3nt: TGCGCCAGCAGCTTGGAAGCCGGGGACACCGGGGAGCTGTTTTTT; CDR3aa: CASSLEAGDTGELFF
abundance: .; j_gene: TRBJ2-1; d_gene: TRBD2; v_gene: TRBV29-1; CDR3nt: TGCAGCCTGTTGGGCGGGAGGGCTCACGAGCAGTTCTTC; CDR3aa: CSLLGGRAHEQFF
abundance: many; j_gene: TRBJ2-1; d_gene: .; v_gene: TRBV4-3; CDR3nt: TGCGCCAGCAGCCAAGGGGCCGGGCTAGGCCCGCAGTTCTTC; CDR3aa: CASSQGAGLGPQFF
abundance: few; j_gene: TRBJ2-3; d_gene: TRBD1; v_gene: TRBV15; CDR3nt: TGTGCCACCAGCACCGGACAGGGTATTATGACAGATACGCAGTATTTT; CDR3aa: CATSTGQGIMTDTQYF
abundance: .; j_gene: TRBJ2-1; d_gene: .; v_gene: TRBV5-1; CDR3nt: TGCGCCAGCAGCTTGGAAGCTCCGAGTGAGCAGTTCTTC; CDR3aa: CASSLEAPSEQFF
abundance: few; j_gene: TRBJ2-7; d_gene: .; v_gene: TRBV6-2/TRBV6-3; CDR3nt: TGTGCCAGCAGCCAGGGGGGAGGTTTGTACGAGCAGTACTTC; CDR3aa: CASSQGGGLYEQYF
abundance: few; j_gene: TRBJ2-3; d_gene: TRBD2; v_gene: TRBV20-1; CDR3nt: TGCAGTGCTAGGGTAGCGGGGATGAACACAGATACGCAGTATTTT; CDR3aa: CSARVAGMNTDTQYF
abundance: few; j_gene: TRBJ1-5; d_gene: .; v_gene: TRBV21-1; CDR3nt: TGTGCCAACCCGGTGACAGAACTTAATCAGCCCCAGCATTTT; CDR3aa: CANPVTELNQPQHF
abundance: many; j_gene: TRBJ2-7; d_gene: .; v_gene: TRBV7-9; CDR3nt: TGTGCCAGCAGCGTATACAATGGCGAGCAGTACTTC; CDR3aa: CASSVYNGEQYF
abundance: many; j_gene: TRBJ1-5; d_gene: TRBD1; v_gene: TRBV5-1; CDR3nt: TGCGCCAGCAGAGGACAGGATAATCAGCCCCAGCATTTT; CDR3aa: CASRGQDNQPQHF
abundance: .; j_gene: TRBJ2-5; d_gene: TRBD1; v_gene: TRBV6-1; CDR3nt: TGTGCCAGCAGTCCAGGACAGGGGGCGGGAGAGACCCAGTACTTC; CDR3aa: CASSPGQGAGETQYF
abundance: .; j_gene: TRBJ2-1; d_gene: TRBD2; v_gene: TRBV7-2; CDR3nt: TGTGCGATTGTGGGGACTAGCGGGAGGACTTACAATGAGCAGTTCTTC; CDR3aa: CAIVGTSGRTYNEQFF